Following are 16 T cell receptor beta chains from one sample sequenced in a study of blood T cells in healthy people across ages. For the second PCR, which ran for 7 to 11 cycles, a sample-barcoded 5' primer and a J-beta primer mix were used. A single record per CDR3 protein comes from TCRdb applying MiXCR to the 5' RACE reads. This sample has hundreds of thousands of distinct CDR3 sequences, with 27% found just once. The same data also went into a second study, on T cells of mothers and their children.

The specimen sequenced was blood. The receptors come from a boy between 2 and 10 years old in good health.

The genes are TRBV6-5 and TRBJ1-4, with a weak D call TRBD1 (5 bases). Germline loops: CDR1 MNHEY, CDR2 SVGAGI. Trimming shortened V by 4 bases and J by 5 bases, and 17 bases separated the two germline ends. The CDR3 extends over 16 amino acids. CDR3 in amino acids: CASSFLAGQTNEKLFF. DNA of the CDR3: TGTGCCAGCAGTTTCCTTGCGGGGCAAACAAATGAAAAACTGTTTTTT.

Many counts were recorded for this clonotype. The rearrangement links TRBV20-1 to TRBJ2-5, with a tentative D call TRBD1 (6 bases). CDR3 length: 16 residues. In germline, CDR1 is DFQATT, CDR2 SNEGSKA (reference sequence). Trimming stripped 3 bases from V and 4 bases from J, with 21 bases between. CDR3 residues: CSARLAFGVGGETQYF. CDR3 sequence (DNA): TGCAGTGCTAGGCTCGCCTTCGGTGTAGGGGGAGAGACCCAGTACTTC.

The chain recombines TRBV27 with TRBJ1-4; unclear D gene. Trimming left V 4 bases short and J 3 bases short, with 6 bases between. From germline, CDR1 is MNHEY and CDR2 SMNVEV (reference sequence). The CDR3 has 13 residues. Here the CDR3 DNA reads TGTGCCAGCAGTTATGCGTCTAATGAAAAACTGTTTTTT. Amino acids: CASSYASNEKLFF.

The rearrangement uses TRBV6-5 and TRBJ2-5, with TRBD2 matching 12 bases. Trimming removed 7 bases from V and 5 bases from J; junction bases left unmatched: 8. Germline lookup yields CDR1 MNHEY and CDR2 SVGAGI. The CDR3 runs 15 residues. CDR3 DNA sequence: TGTGCCAGCACATTACTAGCGGGGGGCAGGGAGACCCAGTACTTC. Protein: CASTLLAGGRETQYF.

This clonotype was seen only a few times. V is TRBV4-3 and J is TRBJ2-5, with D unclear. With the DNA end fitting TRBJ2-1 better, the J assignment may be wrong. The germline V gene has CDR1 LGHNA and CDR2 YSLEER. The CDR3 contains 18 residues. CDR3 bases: TGCGCCAGCAGCCAAGGGCTTTCCGTGGGAAGAATGAACAATGAGCAGTTCTTC. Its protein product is CASSQGLSVGRMNNEQFF.

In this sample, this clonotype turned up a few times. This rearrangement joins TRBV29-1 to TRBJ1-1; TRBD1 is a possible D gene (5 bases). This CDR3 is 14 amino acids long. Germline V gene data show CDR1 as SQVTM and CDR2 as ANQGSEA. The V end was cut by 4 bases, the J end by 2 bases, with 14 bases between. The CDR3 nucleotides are TGCAGCGTTGCACCGGGACGGCTTAACACTGAAGCTTTCTTT. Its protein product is CSVAPGRLNTEAFF.

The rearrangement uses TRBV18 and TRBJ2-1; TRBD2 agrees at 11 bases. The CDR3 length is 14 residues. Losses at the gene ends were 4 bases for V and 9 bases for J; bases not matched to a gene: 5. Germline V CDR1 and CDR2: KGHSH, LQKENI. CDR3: CASSRPLAGVEQFF. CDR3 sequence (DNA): TGTGCCAGCTCACGGCCACTAGCGGGGGTTGAGCAGTTCTTC.

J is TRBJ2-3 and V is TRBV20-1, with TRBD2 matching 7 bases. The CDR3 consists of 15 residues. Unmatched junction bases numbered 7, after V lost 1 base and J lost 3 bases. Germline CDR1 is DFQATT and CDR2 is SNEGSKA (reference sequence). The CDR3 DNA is TGCAGTGCTAGAGTCCCGGGAGGTAATACAGATACGCAGTATTTT. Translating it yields CSARVPGGNTDTQYF.

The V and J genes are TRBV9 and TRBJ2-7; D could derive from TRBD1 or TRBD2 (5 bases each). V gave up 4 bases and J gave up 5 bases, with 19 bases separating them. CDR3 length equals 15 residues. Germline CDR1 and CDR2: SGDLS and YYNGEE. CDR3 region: CASSPIPGRENEQYF. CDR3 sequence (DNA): TGTGCCAGCAGCCCCATACCGGGACGTGAGAACGAGCAGTACTTC.

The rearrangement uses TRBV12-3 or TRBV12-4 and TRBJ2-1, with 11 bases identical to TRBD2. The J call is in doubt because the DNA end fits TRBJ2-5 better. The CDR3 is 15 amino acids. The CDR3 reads CASMELGLAGETQYF. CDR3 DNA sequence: TGTGCCAGCATGGAACTCGGACTAGCGGGAGAGACCCAGTACTTC.

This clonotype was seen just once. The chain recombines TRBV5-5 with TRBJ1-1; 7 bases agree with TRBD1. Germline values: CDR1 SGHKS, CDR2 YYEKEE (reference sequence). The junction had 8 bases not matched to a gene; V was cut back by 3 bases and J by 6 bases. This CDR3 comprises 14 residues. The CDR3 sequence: CASSSAHRGSEAFF. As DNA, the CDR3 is TGTGCCAGCAGCTCGGCTCACAGGGGATCTGAAGCTTTCTTT.

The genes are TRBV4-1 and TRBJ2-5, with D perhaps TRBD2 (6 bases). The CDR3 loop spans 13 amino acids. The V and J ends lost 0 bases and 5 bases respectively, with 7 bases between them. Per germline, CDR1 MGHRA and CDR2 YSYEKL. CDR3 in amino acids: CASSQEGRETQYF. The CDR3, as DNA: TGCGCCAGCAGCCAAGAAGGGAGGGAGACCCAGTACTTC.

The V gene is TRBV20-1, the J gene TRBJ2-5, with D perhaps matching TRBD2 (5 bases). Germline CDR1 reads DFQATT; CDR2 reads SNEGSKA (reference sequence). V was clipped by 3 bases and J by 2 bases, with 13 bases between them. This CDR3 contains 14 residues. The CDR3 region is CSASMDLRQETQYF. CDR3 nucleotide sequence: TGCAGTGCTAGTATGGACTTAAGACAAGAGACCCAGTACTTC.

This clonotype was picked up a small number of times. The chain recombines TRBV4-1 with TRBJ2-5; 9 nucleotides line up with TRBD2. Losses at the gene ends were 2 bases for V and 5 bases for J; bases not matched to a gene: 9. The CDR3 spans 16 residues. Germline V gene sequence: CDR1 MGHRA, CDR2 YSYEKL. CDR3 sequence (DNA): TGCGCCAGCAGCCAATACCCCGGACTAGCGCAGGAGACCCAGTACTTC. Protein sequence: CASSQYPGLAQETQYF.

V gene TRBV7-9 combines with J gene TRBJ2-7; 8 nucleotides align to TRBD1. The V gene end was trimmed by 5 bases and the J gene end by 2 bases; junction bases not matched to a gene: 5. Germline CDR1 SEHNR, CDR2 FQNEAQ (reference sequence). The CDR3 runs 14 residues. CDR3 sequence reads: CASSLVRGPYEQYF. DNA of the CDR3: TGTGCCAGCAGCCTGGTCAGGGGGCCCTACGAGCAGTACTTC.

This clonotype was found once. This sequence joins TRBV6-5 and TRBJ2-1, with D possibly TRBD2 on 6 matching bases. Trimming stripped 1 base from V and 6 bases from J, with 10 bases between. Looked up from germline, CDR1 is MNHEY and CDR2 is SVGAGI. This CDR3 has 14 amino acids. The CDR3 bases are TGTGCCAGCAGTTACTTTGCGGGACCCAATGAGCAGTTCTTC. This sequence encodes CASSYFAGPNEQFF.